This TCR beta chain was retrieved from a study of blood T cell repertoires in COVID-19. The wider study: Italy, Spain and the United States were the sources of the convalescent and acute COVID-19 samples. The analysed material was cDNA or gDNA that came from T cells, B-cell-depleted T cells, or PBMCs.

CDR3 length equals 15 residues. V lost 5 bases to trimming and J lost 4 bases; unmatched junction nucleotides: 9. Germline V lookup: CDR1 MNHEY, CDR2 SVGEGT. TCRdb's copy holds only in-frame clones and misses some; the assay was immunoSEQ multiplex PCR. The table has 250,000 to 350,000 clones, approximately 89% seen once. Sequencing used peripheral blood. The clonotype originates from a woman in her 50s who had recovered from COVID-19. This chain connects TRBV6-2 or TRBV6-3 to TRBJ2-7, with 9 bases identical to TRBD1. CDR3: CASSTLGQGRYEQYF. Written as DNA, the CDR3 is TGTGCCAGCAGTACCCTAGGACAGGGGCGTTACGAGCAGTACTTC.